This T cell receptor beta chain was identified in a study of cytomegalovirus exposure and HLA in healthy donors. On this clone itself: Compared with germline, one end of the junction differs, possibly owing to a read error.

CDR1 SSHAT and CDR2 FNYEAQ come from the germline V gene (reference sequence). This CDR3 spans 14 amino acids. PCR amplification relied on 60 Vbeta primers (plus 13 Jbeta primers). The table came from immunoSEQ multiplex PCR; TCRdb's copy has only in-frame clones and leaves some out. The repertoire includes approximately 100,000 clones, about 80% of them detected once, and about 4% sits in the top ten. Sequencing was performed on PBMCs. This clonotype originated in a man aged 40-49 years in good health and CMV-seronegative. This chain connects TRBV7-7 to TRBJ2-5; D remains ambiguous. The CDR3, as DNA: TGTGCTAGCAGCTTAGAAGGCGGTAGAGAGACCCAGTACTTC. Its protein product is CASSLEGGRETQYF.